The 14 T cell receptor beta chains reported below all come from one sample, sequenced in a study of long-term antiretroviral therapy in people with HIV. Version v3.0 of the immunoSEQ assay ran at survey level. Method: immunoSEQ multiplex PCR; TCRdb's copy keeps in-frame clones and lacks some. The sample has more than 6,500 clones, roughly 74% seen once. This specimen consisted of unsorted PBMCs, obtained 0.1 years before starting antiretroviral therapy. The receptors were sampled from a man aged 18-30 years with HIV.

J is TRBJ2-1 and V is TRBV7-3; D may be TRBD1 or TRBD2 (6 bases each). CDR3 size: 16 residues. V lost 0 bases, J lost 8 bases, and 17 bases lay in between. From germline, CDR1 is SGHTA and CDR2 FQGTGA. As DNA, the CDR3 is TGTGCCAGCAGCTTAACGGGGGGACATACAGGAGATGAGCAGTTCTTC. It specifies CASSLTGGHTGDEQFF.

V and J are TRBV29-1 and TRBJ2-5; 7 bases fit TRBD2. The CDR3 is made up of 13 amino acids. The junction had 10 bases not matched to a gene; V was cut back by 7 bases and J by 5 bases. Germline CDR1 and CDR2: SQVTM and ANQGSEA. The CDR3 loop is CSALSGRGETQYF. CDR3 nucleotide sequence: TGCAGCGCCCTTTCGGGGCGGGGGGAGACCCAGTACTTC.

The chain recombines TRBV15 with TRBJ2-3; D call uncertain. CDR3 length equals 14 residues. Germline CDR1 reads LNHNV; CDR2 reads YYDKDF (reference sequence). V was cut by 8 bases and J by 2 bases, with 14 bases left in between. For the CDR3, the DNA is TGTGCCACCGCAACGAACTCTTACACAGATACGCAGTATTTT. The encoded protein is CATATNSYTDTQYF. The full variable domain, in which reference TRBV15 and TRBJ2-3 provide the parts outside the CDR3, is DAMVIQNPRYQVTQFGKPVTLSCSQTLNHNVMYWYQQKSSQAPKLLFHYYDKDFNNEADTPDNFQSRRPNTSFCFLDIRSPGLGDTAMYLCATATNSYTDTQYFGPGTRLTVL.

The V and J genes are TRBV27 and TRBJ1-1; a possible D gene is TRBD1 (6 bases). The CDR3 length is 12 residues. Looked up from germline, CDR1 is MNHEY and CDR2 is SMNVEV (reference sequence). Between the trimmed V and J ends, which lost 5 bases and 7 bases, there was a span of 11 bases. CDR3 in DNA: TGTGCCAGCAGTACCCCGACAGGTGAAGCTTTCTTT. Amino acid sequence: CASSTPTGEAFF.

The chain employs TRBV28 and TRBJ2-2, with D uncertain. V lost 8 bases, J lost 1 base, and 14 bases lay in between. Germline V lookup: CDR1 MDHEN, CDR2 SYDVKM. The CDR3 extends over 15 amino acids. Here the CDR3 DNA reads TGTGCCAGCCGGCCACTGCTCTTGAACACCGGGGAGCTGTTTTTT. Translation gives CASRPLLLNTGELFF.

This clone has just a few counts. The CDR3, as DNA: TGTGCCAGCAGCCCCTGGACAGGGCTCGCCTACGAGCAGTACTTC. Its protein is CASSPWTGLAYEQYF. The chain has TRBV7-9 and TRBJ2-7, with 8 positions matching TRBD1. Losses at the gene ends were 5 bases for V and 2 bases for J; bases not matched to a gene: 8. CDR1 SEHNR and CDR2 FQNEAQ come from the germline V gene (reference sequence). The length of the CDR3 is 15 residues.

This clone has only one observation. The chain joins TRBV5-5 to TRBJ2-3; possibly TRBD2 for D (7 bases). Germline CDR1 is SGHKS and CDR2 is YYEKEE (reference sequence). V lost 5 bases and J lost 2, with 18 bases in between. The CDR3 loop spans 16 amino acids. CDR3 sequence: CASSPPRGGPTDTQYF. DNA of the CDR3: TGTGCCAGCAGTCCCCCGAGGGGGGGCCCCACAGATACGCAGTATTTT.

V usage is TRBV27 and J usage is TRBJ2-1; D gene ambiguous. Germline V lookup: CDR1 MNHEY, CDR2 SMNVEV (reference sequence). V was pared by 3 bases and J by 6 bases, with 18 bases between. The CDR3 has 16 amino acids. In DNA, the CDR3 is TGTGCCAGCAGTTTGAACCCAACGGGTGGCCGCAATGAGCAGTTCTTC. Amino acid sequence: CASSLNPTGGRNEQFF.

The CDR3: CASTSSAFTDTQYF. CDR3 nucleotide sequence: TGTGCCAGCACTTCATCAGCCTTCACAGATACGCAGTATTTT. The V call is TRBV2, the J call TRBJ2-3; no firm D call. There are 14 residues in the CDR3. V lost 7 bases and J 2 bases, leaving 13 bases between the germline ends. CDR1 and CDR2 from the germline V gene are SNHLY and FYNNEI. The full variable domain, in which reference TRBV2 and TRBJ2-3 provide the parts outside the CDR3, is EPEVTQTPSHQVTQMGQEVILRCVPISNHLYFYWYRQILGQKVEFLVSFYNNEISEKSEIFDDQFSVERPDGSNFTLKIRSTKLEDSAMYFCASTSSAFTDTQYFGPGTRLTVL.

As regards this clone: The junction shows a germline mismatch at one end, possibly a read error. The chain couples TRBV4-1 to TRBJ1-1; D is unresolved. The germline V gene has CDR1 MGHRA and CDR2 YSYEKL. This CDR3 has 12 amino acids. The CDR3, as DNA: TGCGCCAGCAGCCAAGACACAGAGGAAGTGGGGTTT. The encoded protein is CASSQDTEEVGF.

This clone appeared a few times. The chain couples TRBV6-6 to TRBJ1-2; D call uncertain. Germline CDR1 MNHNY, CDR2 SVGAGI (reference sequence). Trimming took 4 bases from V and 2 from J, leaving 8 bases between them. This CDR3 spans 13 amino acids. CDR3 sequence (DNA): TGTGCCAGCAGTTCTTTGGCAAACTATGGCTACACCTTC. Its protein is CASSSLANYGYTF.

The rearrangement links TRBV2 to TRBJ1-5; D is perhaps TRBD1 (5 bases). V lost 6 bases and J lost 10, with 13 bases in between. CDR3 size: 12 residues. The germline V gene encodes CDR1 SNHLY and CDR2 FYNNEI. The CDR3 DNA follows: TGTGCCAGCAGCCCCGACAGTGGACCCCAGCATTTT. Translated: CASSPDSGPQHF.

The chain recombines TRBV6-5 with TRBJ1-1; D may be TRBD1 (5 bases). The germline V gene has CDR1 MNHEY and CDR2 SVGAGI. Trimming removed 0 bases from V and 7 bases from J, with 12 bases in between. The CDR3 length is 14 residues. CDR3 residues: CASSYSAGPHEAFF. The CDR3 coding sequence is TGTGCCAGCAGTTACTCCGCAGGGCCCCATGAAGCTTTCTTT.

This chain links TRBV11-2 with TRBJ1-2, with 9 bases lining up with TRBD1. CDR1 is SGHAT and CDR2 is FQNNGV in the germline V gene. Trimming cost V 5 bases and J 7 bases; bases outside gene matches: 17. This CDR3 region has 17 residues. This chain's CDR3 is CASSPGGTGKIYGGYTF. The CDR3 DNA follows: TGTGCCAGCAGCCCAGGGGGGACAGGGAAGATTTACGGTGGCTACACCTTC.